This is a list of T cell receptor beta chains from one sample in a study of blood T cell repertoires in COVID-19. Assay used: immunoSEQ multiplex PCR; TCRdb lists only in-frame clones, some missing. The table includes approximately 180,000 clones, 70% to 90% detected once. The sequenced material came from peripheral blood. The receptors come from a person between 65 and 80 years old with COVID-19, enrolled during active disease. Both conserved end residues are part of each CDR3. The D gene is left open where the match is weak.

CDR3aa	CDR3nt	j_gene	d_gene	v_gene
CASIRGQGIFQPQHF	TGTGCCAGCATTAGGGGACAGGGGATTTTCCAGCCCCAGCATTTT	TRBJ1-5	TRBD1	TRBV28
CAISDQRQGLTYEQYF	TGTGCCATCAGTGATCAGAGACAGGGGCTCACCTACGAGCAGTACTTC	TRBJ2-7	TRBD1	TRBV10-3
CASGFGTRAEAFF	TGTGCTAGTGGTTTCGGCACTAGGGCTGAAGCTTTCTTT	TRBJ1-1	-	TRBV12-5
CASSYLGAEQETQYF	TGTGCCAGCAGTTACTTAGGAGCGGAGCAAGAGACCCAGTACTTC	TRBJ2-5	-	TRBV6-6
CASSTRLAGTYEQYF	TGTGCCAGCAGTACCCGTCTAGCGGGGACCTACGAGCAGTACTTC	TRBJ2-7	TRBD2	TRBV28
CASSIWGDTEAFF	TGTGCCAGTAGTATTTGGGGGGACACTGAAGCTTTCTTT	TRBJ1-1	-	TRBV19
CASSLVFRGRGETQYF	TGTGCCAGCAGCTTAGTGTTTAGGGGCAGGGGCGAGACCCAGTACTTC	TRBJ2-5	-	TRBV7-2
CASQAGSGANVLTF	TGTGCCAGCCAGGCGGGCTCTGGGGCCAACGTCCTGACTTTC	TRBJ2-6	-	TRBV6-5
CASSRDSSTEAFF	TGTGCCAGCAGTCGGGACAGTTCGACTGAAGCTTTCTTT	TRBJ1-1	TRBD1	TRBV12-3/TRBV12-4
CASIGMNTEAFF	TGTGCCAGCATTGGCATGAACACTGAAGCTTTCTTT	TRBJ1-1	-	TRBV12-3/TRBV12-4